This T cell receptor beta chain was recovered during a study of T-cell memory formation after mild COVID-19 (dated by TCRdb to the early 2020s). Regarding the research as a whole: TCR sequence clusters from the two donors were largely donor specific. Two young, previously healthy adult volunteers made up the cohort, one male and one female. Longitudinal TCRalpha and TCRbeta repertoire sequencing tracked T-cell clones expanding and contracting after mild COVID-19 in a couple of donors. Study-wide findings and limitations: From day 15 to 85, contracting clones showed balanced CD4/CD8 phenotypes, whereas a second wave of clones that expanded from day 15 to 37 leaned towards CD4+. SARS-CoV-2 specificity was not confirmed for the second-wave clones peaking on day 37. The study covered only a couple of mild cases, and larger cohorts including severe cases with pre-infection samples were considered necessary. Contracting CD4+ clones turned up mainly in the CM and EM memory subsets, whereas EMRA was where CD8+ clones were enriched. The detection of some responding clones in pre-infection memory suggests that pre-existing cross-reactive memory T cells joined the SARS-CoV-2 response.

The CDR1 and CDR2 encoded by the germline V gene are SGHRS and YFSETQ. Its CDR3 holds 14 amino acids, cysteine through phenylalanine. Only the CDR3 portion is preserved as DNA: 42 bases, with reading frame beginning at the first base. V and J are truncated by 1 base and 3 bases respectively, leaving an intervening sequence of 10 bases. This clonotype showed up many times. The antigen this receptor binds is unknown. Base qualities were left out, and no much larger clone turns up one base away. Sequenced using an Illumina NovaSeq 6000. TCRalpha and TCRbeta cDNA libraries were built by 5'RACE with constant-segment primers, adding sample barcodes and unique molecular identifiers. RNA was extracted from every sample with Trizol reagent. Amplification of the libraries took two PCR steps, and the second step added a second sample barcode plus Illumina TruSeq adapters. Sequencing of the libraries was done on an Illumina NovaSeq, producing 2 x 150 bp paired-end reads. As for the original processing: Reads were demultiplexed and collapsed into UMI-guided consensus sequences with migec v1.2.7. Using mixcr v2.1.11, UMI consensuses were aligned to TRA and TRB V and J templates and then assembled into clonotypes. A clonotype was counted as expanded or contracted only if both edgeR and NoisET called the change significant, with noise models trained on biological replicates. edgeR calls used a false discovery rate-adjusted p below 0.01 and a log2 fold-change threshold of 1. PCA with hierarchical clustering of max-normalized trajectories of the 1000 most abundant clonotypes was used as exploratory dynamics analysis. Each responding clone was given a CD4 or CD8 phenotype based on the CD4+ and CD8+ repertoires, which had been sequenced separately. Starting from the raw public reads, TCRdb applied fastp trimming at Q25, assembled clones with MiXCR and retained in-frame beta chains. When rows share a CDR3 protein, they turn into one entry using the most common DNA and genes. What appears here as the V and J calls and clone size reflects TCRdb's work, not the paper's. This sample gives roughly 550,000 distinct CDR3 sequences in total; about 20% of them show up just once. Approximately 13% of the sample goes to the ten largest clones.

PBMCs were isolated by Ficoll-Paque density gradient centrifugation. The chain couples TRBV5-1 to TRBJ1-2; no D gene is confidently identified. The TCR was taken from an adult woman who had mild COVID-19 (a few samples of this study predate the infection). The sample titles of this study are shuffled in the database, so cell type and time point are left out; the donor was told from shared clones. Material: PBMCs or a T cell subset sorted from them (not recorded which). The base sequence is TGCGCCAGCAGCTTGTCCGACGGCTACTATGGCTACACCTTC. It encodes CASSLSDGYYGYTF.